Shown below are 21 T cell receptor beta chains from a single sample sequenced in a study of T-cell reconstitution after alpha-beta-depleted transplantation in children. This sample's TCRbeta library carried unique molecular identifier barcodes. Each CDR3 protein is one row after TCRdb ran MiXCR on the PCR reads. The sample lists fewer than 120,000 distinct CDR3 sequences, 10% occurring once. The sequencing used PBMCs from the stem cell graft donor, collected from the stem cell graft. The receptors were sampled from a human donor who donated a stem cell graft to a child with acute lymphoblastic leukemia.

As for this clonotype: The junction shows a germline mismatch at one end, possibly a read error. In DNA, the CDR3 is TGCAGTGCAAGAAGGGCTAGCGGGGGCCCAGATTCCTTC. Translation: CSARRASGGPDSF. V usage is TRBV20-1 and J usage is TRBJ2-5, with TRBD2 identical over 10 bases. This CDR3 contains 13 residues. Germline V gene lookup returns CDR1 DFQATT and CDR2 SNEGSKA (reference sequence).

This clonotype was observed many times. V is TRBV19 and J is TRBJ2-2, with D perhaps TRBD2 (6 bases). This CDR3 region has 15 residues. V was pared by 6 bases and J by 6 bases, with 17 bases between. CDR1 is LNHDA, CDR2 SQIVND, per germline (reference sequence). The CDR3 DNA sequence: TGTGCCAGTAGCCAACTAGCCCCGCCGTCCGGGGAGCTGTTTTTT. Protein: CASSQLAPPSGELFF.

In its sample, this clonotype was seen many times. J is TRBJ2-3 and V is TRBV5-1; 7 bases are shared with TRBD2. CDR3 length equals 14 residues. The germline V gene encodes CDR1 SGHRS and CDR2 YFSETQ. V gave up 0 bases and J gave up 9 bases; unmatched junction bases: 7. The CDR3 region has the DNA TGCGCCAGCAGCTTGGGGTCGGCGGGAGCCACGCAGTATTTT. Amino acids: CASSLGSAGATQYF.

In this sample, this clonotype turned up many times. V usage is TRBV9 and J usage is TRBJ1-3; D is unresolved. The CDR3 covers 16 residues. Germline CDR1 is SGDLS and CDR2 is YYNGEE. Trimming took off 0 bases at V and 0 bases at J, with 10 bases between the two ends. CDR3 sequence: CASSVGTSDSGNTIYF. CDR3 nucleotide sequence: TGTGCCAGCAGCGTAGGTACATCGGACTCTGGAAACACCATATATTTT.

This clonotype was found many times. This chain joins TRBV7-2 and TRBJ1-1; the match to TRBD1 covers 7 bases. V shed 2 bases, J shed 3 bases, and the junction held 9 bases outside the gene matches. This CDR3 is 16 amino acids long. Per the germline V gene, CDR1 is SGHTA and CDR2 is FQGNSA. The chain's CDR3 is CASSLSWTGPDTEAFF. In DNA, the CDR3 is TGTGCCAGCAGCTTATCGTGGACAGGCCCAGACACTGAAGCTTTCTTT.

Ten or more counts support this clonotype. The rearrangement uses TRBV28 and TRBJ2-5; TRBD2 matches 8 bases. CDR3 length: 17 residues. The germline gives CDR1 MDHEN, CDR2 SYDVKM. The V and J ends lost 3 bases and 0 bases, in that order; junction bases with no gene match: 9. CDR3 DNA: TGTGCCAGCAGTTTGTCCGGGGGGGCGTTTCACCAAGAGACCCAGTACTTC. Translation: CASSLSGGAFHQETQYF.

The sample holds many counts of this clonotype. The rearrangement joins TRBV5-1 to TRBJ2-1, with TRBD2 matching over 12 bases. This CDR3 has 18 amino acids. The V and J ends lost 0 bases and 4 bases, in that order; junction bases with no gene match: 8. Germline CDR1 reads SGHRS; CDR2 reads YFSETQ. As DNA, the CDR3 is TGCGCCAGCAGCTTGGCCGCGACTAGCGGGAGATATTACAATGAGCAGTTCTTC. This encodes CASSLAATSGRYYNEQFF.

This clonotype has ten or more counts. The V call is TRBV6-5, the J call TRBJ1-4; possibly TRBD1 for D (6 bases). The V gene lost 2 bases and the J gene lost 4 bases, with 8 bases spanning the gap. This CDR3 contains 14 residues. Germline V gene sequence: CDR1 MNHEY, CDR2 SVGAGI. CDR3 region: CASSYGTYNEKLFF. CDR3 DNA sequence: TGTGCCAGCAGTTACGGGACATATAATGAAAAACTGTTTTTT.

In its sample, this clonotype was seen many times. This sequence joins TRBV5-1 and TRBJ1-2; D remains ambiguous. In germline, CDR1 is SGHRS, CDR2 YFSETQ. The length of the CDR3 is 13 residues. V lost 3 bases and J lost 4, with 10 bases in between. CDR3 sequence reads: CASSSRIGYGYTF. The CDR3 region has the DNA TGCGCCAGCAGCTCCAGAATCGGCTATGGCTACACCTTC.

This clonotype was found many times. This chain uses TRBV10-1 with TRBJ2-7, with D hard to call. CDR3 length: 12 residues. The V and J ends lost 9 bases and 3 bases respectively, with 12 bases between them. From germline, CDR1 is WNHNN and CDR2 SYGVQD (reference sequence). The CDR3 bases are TGCGCCAGGGCCCGGATAAACTACGAGCAGTACTTC. Translation gives CARARINYEQYF.

This clonotype was observed many times. The CDR3 DNA reads as TGCGCCAGCAGCTTGGCCTTTTTGTCACCCCTCCACTTT. It specifies CASSLAFLSPLHF. The chain combines TRBV5-1 with TRBJ1-6; D unclear. Trimming took off 0 bases at V and 10 bases at J, with 8 bases between the two ends. The CDR3 is made up of 13 amino acids. Looked up from germline, CDR1 is SGHRS and CDR2 is YFSETQ.

This clonotype was seen at least ten times. The chain is built from TRBV28 and TRBJ2-7; D gene ambiguous. The germline V gene encodes CDR1 MDHEN and CDR2 SYDVKM. V was trimmed by 7 bases and J by 2 bases, leaving 9 bases between them. CDR3 size: 12 residues. CDR3: CASTGLPYEQYF. CDR3 DNA: TGTGCCAGCACGGGTCTCCCCTACGAGCAGTACTTC.

In its sample, this clonotype was seen many times. The V call is TRBV7-2, the J call TRBJ1-3; D unclear. Germline V lookup: CDR1 SGHTA, CDR2 FQGNSA. The CDR3 extends over 15 amino acids. The V end was cut by 5 bases, the J end by 2 bases, with 13 bases between. The CDR3: CASSQTFGPGNTIYF. The CDR3 nucleotides read TGTGCCAGCAGCCAAACCTTCGGGCCTGGAAACACCATATATTTT. Full variable domain (missing parts from reference TRBV7-2 and TRBJ1-3): GAGVSQSPSNKVTEKGKDVELRCDPISGHTALYWYRQSLGQGLEFLIYFQGNSAPDKSGLPSDRFSAERTGGSVSTLTIQRTQQEDSAVYLCASSQTFGPGNTIYFGEGSWLTVV.

This clonotype appeared many times. V and J are TRBV5-1 and TRBJ2-1; either TRBD1 or TRBD2 may fit D (5 bases each). The V end was cut by 4 bases, the J end by 0 bases, with 11 bases between. In germline, CDR1 is SGHRS, CDR2 YFSETQ. The CDR3 is 15 amino acids. The CDR3 sequence is CASSLNGASYNEQFF. CDR3 nucleotides: TGCGCCAGCAGCCTCAACGGGGCCTCCTACAATGAGCAGTTCTTC.

Many counts were recorded for this clonotype. The chain combines TRBV28 with TRBJ2-7, with D possibly matching TRBD1 (5 bases). The V and J ends lost 7 bases and 1 base respectively, with 11 bases between them. The germline gives CDR1 MDHEN, CDR2 SYDVKM. The CDR3 is made up of 13 amino acids. The CDR3: CASTSAGSYEQYF. DNA of the CDR3: TGTGCCAGCACTTCGGCAGGGTCCTACGAGCAGTACTTC.

This clonotype was counted ten times or more. The V gene is TRBV12-3 or TRBV12-4, the J gene TRBJ2-6; unclear D gene. The CDR3 covers 14 residues. The germline V and J ends were trimmed by 7 bases and 0 bases, with 7 bases remaining between them. The CDR3 nucleotides read TGTGCCAGCAAAGCTCGCTCTGGGGCCAACGTCCTGACTTTC. Its protein is CASKARSGANVLTF.

In this sample, this clonotype turned up many times. The chain recombines TRBV12-5 with TRBJ2-2; D is uncertain. There are 13 residues in the CDR3. V lost 1 base and J lost 4, with 4 bases in between. CDR1 and CDR2 from the germline V gene are LGHNT and FRNRAP. The CDR3 nucleotides are TGTGCTAGTGGTTTGGGACCCACCGGGGAGCTGTTTTTT. Translation: CASGLGPTGELFF.

This clonotype was found many times. The chain uses TRBV9 and TRBJ2-5; D gene unclear. V gave up 0 bases and J gave up 0 bases, with 15 bases separating them. This CDR3 has 17 amino acids. Germline V gene sequence: CDR1 SGDLS, CDR2 YYNGEE. The CDR3 DNA reads TGTGCCAGCAGCGTAGGTGGGCCCTATAAGGACCAAGAGACCCAGTACTTC. It translates to CASSVGGPYKDQETQYF.

V and J are TRBV6-2 or TRBV6-3 and TRBJ2-1; D may be TRBD1 or TRBD2 (5 bases each). Trimming cost V 0 bases and J 4 bases, with 10 bases left between them. CDR3 length: 15 residues. From germline, CDR1 is MNHEY and CDR2 SVGEGT. CDR3 protein: CASSYSWDLYNEQFF. CDR3 coding DNA: TGTGCCAGCAGTTACTCTTGGGACCTTTACAATGAGCAGTTCTTC.

This clonotype came up many times. The rearrangement uses TRBV7-6 and TRBJ2-6; D is unresolved. The CDR3 has 18 amino acids. V shed 1 base and J shed 0 bases, with 13 bases lying between them. The germline CDR1 and CDR2 sequences are SGHVS and FNYEAQ. The CDR3 sequence is CASSLEQPIYSGANVLTF. The CDR3 DNA sequence: TGTGCCAGCAGCTTAGAGCAGCCGATTTACTCTGGGGCCAACGTCCTGACTTTC.

This clonotype came up many times. The chain couples TRBV10-3 to TRBJ2-7, with D perhaps TRBD2 (6 bases). V lost 3 bases, J lost 2 bases, and 11 bases lay in between. CDR1 is ENHRY and CDR2 is SYGVKD in the germline V gene. The CDR3 is made up of 14 amino acids. In DNA, the CDR3 is TGTGCCATCAGTGAAGGAGGGAGACCCTACGAGCAGTACTTC. Translating it yields CAISEGGRPYEQYF.